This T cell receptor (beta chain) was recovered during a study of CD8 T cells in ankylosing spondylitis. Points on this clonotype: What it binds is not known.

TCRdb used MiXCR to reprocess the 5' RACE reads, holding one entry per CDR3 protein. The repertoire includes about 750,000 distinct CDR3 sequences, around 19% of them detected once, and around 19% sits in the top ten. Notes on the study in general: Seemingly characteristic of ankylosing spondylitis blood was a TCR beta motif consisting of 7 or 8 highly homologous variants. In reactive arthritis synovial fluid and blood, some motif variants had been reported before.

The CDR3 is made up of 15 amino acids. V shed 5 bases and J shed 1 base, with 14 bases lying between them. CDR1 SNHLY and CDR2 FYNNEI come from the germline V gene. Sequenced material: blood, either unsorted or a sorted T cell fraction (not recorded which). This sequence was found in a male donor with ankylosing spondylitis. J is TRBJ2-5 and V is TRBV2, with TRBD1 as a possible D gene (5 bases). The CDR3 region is CASSYLQDIQETQYF. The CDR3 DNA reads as TGTGCCAGCAGTTACCTACAGGATATCCAAGAGACCCAGTACTTC.